This TCR beta chain appears in the sequencing data of a study of neoadjuvant anti-PD-1 for oral cavity cancer. Study-level background: Patients without progression got a fourth dose around day 43.

Time point of the sample: after neoadjuvant nivolumab, at surgical resection. With 1 base clipped from V and 5 bases from J, the junction kept 3 bases outside the gene matches. Per the germline V gene, CDR1 is MDHEN and CDR2 is SYDVKM. The CDR3 totals 14 residues. Tumor libraries mostly used roughly 4.8 ug genomic DNA, two replicates each. Some clones are missing from TCRdb's copy, which holds only in-frame ones; the method was immunoSEQ multiplex PCR. The sample lists 20,000 to 25,000 clones, 25% to 30% seen once, with about a sixth in the top ten. This rearrangement joins TRBV28 to TRBJ2-3; TRBD2 matches 7 bases. The sequence came from a person aged 35 to 85 with oral cavity squamous cell carcinoma. Source: tumor tissue, taken after nivolumab (anti-PD-1) treatment. In nucleotides, the CDR3 is TGTGCCAGCAGTTTATTATGGGGGGGAGATACGCAGTATTTT. Protein sequence: CASSLLWGGDTQYF. The complete variable domain, with remaining parts taken from reference TRBV28 and TRBJ2-3, reads DVKVTQSSRYLVKRTGEKVFLECVQDMDHENMFWYRQDPGLGLRLIYFSYDVKMKEKGDIPEGYSVSREKKERFSLILESASTNQTSMYLCASSLLWGGDTQYFGPGTRLTVL.